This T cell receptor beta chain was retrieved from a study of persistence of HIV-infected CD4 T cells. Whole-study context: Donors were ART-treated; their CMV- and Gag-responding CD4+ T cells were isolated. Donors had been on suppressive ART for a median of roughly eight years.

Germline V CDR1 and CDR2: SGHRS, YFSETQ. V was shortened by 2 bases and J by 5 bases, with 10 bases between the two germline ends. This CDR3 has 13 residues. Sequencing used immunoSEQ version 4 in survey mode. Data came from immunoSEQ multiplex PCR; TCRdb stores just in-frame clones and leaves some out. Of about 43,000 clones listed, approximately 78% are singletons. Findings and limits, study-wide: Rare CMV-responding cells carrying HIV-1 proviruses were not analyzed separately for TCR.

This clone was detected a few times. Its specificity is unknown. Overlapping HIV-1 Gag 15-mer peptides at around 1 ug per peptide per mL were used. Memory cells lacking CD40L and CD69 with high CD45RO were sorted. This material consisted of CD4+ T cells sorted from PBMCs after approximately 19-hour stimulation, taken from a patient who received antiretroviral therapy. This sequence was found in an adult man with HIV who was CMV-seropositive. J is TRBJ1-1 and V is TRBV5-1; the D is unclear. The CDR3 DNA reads TGCGCCAGCAGCTTTGAATTGGGGACTGAAGCTTTCTTT. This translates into CASSFELGTEAFF.